These T cell receptor beta chains were read from a single sample in a study of T cell responses to AZD1222 COVID-19 vaccine. Profiled with immunoSEQ multiplex PCR; TCRdb holds only in-frame clones, not every one. The sample carries fewer than 250,000 clones, approximately 94% recorded once. The sequencing here drew on peripheral blood, taken on day 0 of MenACWY control vaccination. The receptors shown here come from an adult in good health. Both conserved end residues are part of each CDR3. Each record gives: V gene, clone size, D gene, J gene, CDR3 DNA, CDR3 protein. The D gene is left open where the match is weak. The size entry is marked missing in some rows and otherwise reads once, few, many or a size class.

v_call: TRBV12-3/TRBV12-4
clone_size: NA
d_call: NA
j_call: TRBJ2-1
cdr3_nt: TGTGCCAGCAGTACCTACAATGAGCAGTTCTTC
cdr3_aa: CASSTYNEQFF

v_call: TRBV5-5
clone_size: once
d_call: NA
j_call: TRBJ1-4
cdr3_nt: TGTGCCAGCAGCTTACCCGCAACTAATGAAAAACTGTTTTTT
cdr3_aa: CASSLPATNEKLFF

v_call: TRBV5-1
clone_size: NA
d_call: TRBD2
j_call: TRBJ2-3
cdr3_nt: TGCGCCAGCAGCTTGGCCGGTAGCGGGGGGATGGATACGCAGTATTTT
cdr3_aa: CASSLAGSGGMDTQYF

v_call: TRBV6-5
clone_size: NA
d_call: NA
j_call: TRBJ1-2
cdr3_nt: TGTGCCAGCAGTTACTCGGGGGGGAACTATGGCTACACCTTC
cdr3_aa: CASSYSGGNYGYTF

v_call: TRBV19
clone_size: NA
d_call: TRBD2
j_call: TRBJ2-1
cdr3_nt: TGTGCCAGTAGTCCCCGGACTAGCGGGGGGAATGAGCAGTTCTTC
cdr3_aa: CASSPRTSGGNEQFF

v_call: TRBV11-3
clone_size: NA
d_call: NA
j_call: TRBJ2-1
cdr3_nt: TGTGCCAGCAGCTTAGCCGAGTACAATGAGCAGTTCTTC
cdr3_aa: CASSLAEYNEQFF

v_call: TRBV3-1/TRBV3-2
clone_size: NA
d_call: NA
j_call: TRBJ2-7
cdr3_nt: TGTGCCAGCAGCCAATCGGTGGAGAGCTCCTACGAGCAGTACTTC
cdr3_aa: CASSQSVESSYEQYF

v_call: TRBV7-6
clone_size: NA
d_call: NA
j_call: TRBJ2-7
cdr3_nt: TGTGCCAGCAGCCCCCTGAGTGCCTACGAGCAGTACTTC
cdr3_aa: CASSPLSAYEQYF

v_call: TRBV28
clone_size: NA
d_call: TRBD1
j_call: TRBJ1-2
cdr3_nt: TGTGCCAGCAGTGTGATACAGGGGGCCTTGGGCTACACCTTC
cdr3_aa: CASSVIQGALGYTF

v_call: TRBV3-1/TRBV3-2
clone_size: NA
d_call: TRBD1
j_call: TRBJ1-3
cdr3_nt: TGTGCCAGCAGCCAACGGACAGGGTCTGGAAACACCATATATTTT
cdr3_aa: CASSQRTGSGNTIYF

v_call: TRBV6-5
clone_size: once
d_call: NA
j_call: TRBJ1-2
cdr3_nt: TGTGCCAGCAGTCTTACGACAGGAGAAGGCTACACCTTC
cdr3_aa: CASSLTTGEGYTF

v_call: TRBV5-1
clone_size: NA
d_call: NA
j_call: TRBJ2-2
cdr3_nt: TGCGCCAGCAGCCAACAGGGAATGAACACCGGGGAGCTGTTTTTT
cdr3_aa: CASSQQGMNTGELFF

v_call: TRBV30
clone_size: NA
d_call: NA
j_call: TRBJ1-2
cdr3_nt: TGTGCCTGGAGTCCATCGGGTTCGGGCTACACCTTC
cdr3_aa: CAWSPSGSGYTF

v_call: TRBV29-1
clone_size: NA
d_call: NA
j_call: TRBJ2-1
cdr3_nt: TGCAGCGCTAATCGGAGGGACTACAATGAGCAGTTCTTC
cdr3_aa: CSANRRDYNEQFF

v_call: TRBV18
clone_size: NA
d_call: TRBD1
j_call: TRBJ1-4
cdr3_nt: TGTGCCAGCTCAACCCGGGACAGGGTTTTTCGAGAAAAACTGTTTTTT
cdr3_aa: CASSTRDRVFREKLFF

v_call: TRBV7-9
clone_size: NA
d_call: TRBD1
j_call: TRBJ1-5
cdr3_nt: TGTGCCAGCAGCTTAGCGGACAGGGAGGGCAATCAGCCCCAGCATTTT
cdr3_aa: CASSLADREGNQPQHF

v_call: TRBV19
clone_size: NA
d_call: NA
j_call: TRBJ1-2
cdr3_nt: TGTGCCAGTAGTACCGCCCGGGCAGCCAACTATGGCTACACCTTC
cdr3_aa: CASSTARAANYGYTF

v_call: TRBV7-8
clone_size: few
d_call: NA
j_call: TRBJ1-2
cdr3_nt: TGTGCCAGCCAAGTCTCAACGGACAGTCGGGGCTACACCTTC
cdr3_aa: CASQVSTDSRGYTF

v_call: TRBV20-1
clone_size: NA
d_call: NA
j_call: TRBJ1-2
cdr3_nt: TGCAGTGCCCCCCCCGGCTACACCTTC
cdr3_aa: CSAPPGYTF

v_call: TRBV12-3/TRBV12-4
clone_size: NA
d_call: NA
j_call: TRBJ1-2
cdr3_nt: TGTGCCAGCAGCCCGGCGGGGAGATCTGGCTACACCTTC
cdr3_aa: CASSPAGRSGYTF

v_call: TRBV18
clone_size: NA
d_call: NA
j_call: TRBJ2-3
cdr3_nt: TGTGCCAGCTCACCGGAGGGCAGAAAAAGCACAGATACGCAGTATTTT
cdr3_aa: CASSPEGRKSTDTQYF

v_call: TRBV21-1
clone_size: once
d_call: NA
j_call: TRBJ2-1
cdr3_nt: TGTGCCAGCAGCAAAGGGGAGACAGGGTCCAATGAGCAGTTCTTC
cdr3_aa: CASSKGETGSNEQFF

v_call: TRBV4-3
clone_size: NA
d_call: NA
j_call: TRBJ1-2
cdr3_nt: TGCGCCAGCAGCCAAGGGGTTAACTATGGCTACACCTTC
cdr3_aa: CASSQGVNYGYTF

v_call: TRBV4-1
clone_size: NA
d_call: NA
j_call: TRBJ2-7
cdr3_nt: TGCGCCAGCAGCCAAGGAGGGCAGGCCTCCTACGAGCAGTACTTC
cdr3_aa: CASSQGGQASYEQYF

v_call: TRBV18
clone_size: NA
d_call: NA
j_call: TRBJ2-7
cdr3_nt: TGTGCCAGCTCACCACCGACAGGGAGGTTAGTGGAGCAGTACTTC
cdr3_aa: CASSPPTGRLVEQYF

v_call: TRBV6-2/TRBV6-3
clone_size: once
d_call: TRBD1
j_call: TRBJ1-1
cdr3_nt: TGTGCCAGCAGCCCCGGACAGGGCTTCACTGAAGCTTTCTTT
cdr3_aa: CASSPGQGFTEAFF

v_call: TRBV2
clone_size: once
d_call: NA
j_call: TRBJ1-1
cdr3_nt: TGTGCCAGCAGGATAGAGCTGGTGAACACTGAAGCTTTCTTT
cdr3_aa: CASRIELVNTEAFF

v_call: TRBV3-1/TRBV3-2
clone_size: NA
d_call: TRBD2
j_call: TRBJ2-7
cdr3_nt: TGTGCCAGCAGCCCGGGACTAGCGGGGAACCTGGTGGAGCAGTACTTC
cdr3_aa: CASSPGLAGNLVEQYF

v_call: TRBV27
clone_size: NA
d_call: NA
j_call: TRBJ2-7
cdr3_nt: TGTGCCAGCAGTTTATCTACAGGAGACTCCTACGAGCAGTACTTC
cdr3_aa: CASSLSTGDSYEQYF

v_call: TRBV6-5
clone_size: NA
d_call: NA
j_call: TRBJ1-2
cdr3_nt: TGTGCCAGCAGTTACGTGGGGGACTATGGCTACACCTTC
cdr3_aa: CASSYVGDYGYTF

v_call: TRBV7-9
clone_size: NA
d_call: NA
j_call: TRBJ1-1
cdr3_nt: TGTGCCAGCAGCTTCGCGACAGTGAACACTGAAGCTTTCTTT
cdr3_aa: CASSFATVNTEAFF

v_call: TRBV28
clone_size: NA
d_call: TRBD1
j_call: TRBJ1-2
cdr3_nt: TGTGCCAGCAGTCGCAGGGGGCTCCCCTATGGCTACACCTTC
cdr3_aa: CASSRRGLPYGYTF

v_call: TRBV4-2
clone_size: NA
d_call: NA
j_call: TRBJ2-7
cdr3_nt: TGTGCCAGCAGCCAAGCAGCTACTGGCTCCTACGAGCAGTACTTC
cdr3_aa: CASSQAATGSYEQYF

v_call: TRBV24-1
clone_size: NA
d_call: NA
j_call: TRBJ1-2
cdr3_nt: TGTGCCACCAGTGATTCCCGGTCTAACTATGGCTACACCTTC
cdr3_aa: CATSDSRSNYGYTF

v_call: TRBV7-2
clone_size: NA
d_call: TRBD1
j_call: TRBJ1-2
cdr3_nt: TGTGCCAGCAGCTTAGACAGGGGGGATGGCTACACCTTC
cdr3_aa: CASSLDRGDGYTF

v_call: TRBV7-9
clone_size: NA
d_call: NA
j_call: TRBJ1-1
cdr3_nt: TGTGCCAGCAGCTCCCGGGTCCTAGAGACTGAAGCTTTCTTT
cdr3_aa: CASSSRVLETEAFF

v_call: TRBV30
clone_size: NA
d_call: NA
j_call: TRBJ2-7
cdr3_nt: TGTGCCTGGAGCTTGGGACACCGAAACGAGCAGTACTTC
cdr3_aa: CAWSLGHRNEQYF

v_call: TRBV7-9
clone_size: NA
d_call: NA
j_call: TRBJ2-2
cdr3_nt: TGTGCCAGCAGCCCCCGGGGCGGGGAGCTGTTTTTT
cdr3_aa: CASSPRGGELFF

v_call: TRBV11-3
clone_size: NA
d_call: NA
j_call: TRBJ1-3
cdr3_nt: TGTGCCAGCAGCTCTGGAAACACCATATATTTT
cdr3_aa: CASSSGNTIYF

v_call: TRBV3-1/TRBV3-2
clone_size: NA
d_call: NA
j_call: TRBJ2-1
cdr3_nt: TGTGCCAGCAGCCATAACAGCTCCTACAATGAGCAGTTCTTC
cdr3_aa: CASSHNSSYNEQFF

v_call: TRBV19
clone_size: NA
d_call: NA
j_call: TRBJ1-2
cdr3_nt: TGTGCCAGTAGCACCGGACGGTCGAACTATGGCTACACCTTC
cdr3_aa: CASSTGRSNYGYTF

v_call: TRBV6-5
clone_size: NA
d_call: NA
j_call: TRBJ1-2
cdr3_nt: TGTGCCAGCAGTTACTCCCGTTCGACAAACTATGGCTACACCTTC
cdr3_aa: CASSYSRSTNYGYTF

v_call: TRBV5-6
clone_size: NA
d_call: NA
j_call: TRBJ1-4
cdr3_nt: TGTGCCAGCAGCTTGGTTGGGGTTTTAGATGAAAAACTGTTTTTT
cdr3_aa: CASSLVGVLDEKLFF

v_call: TRBV5-1
clone_size: NA
d_call: NA
j_call: TRBJ2-5
cdr3_nt: TGCGCCAGCAGAGGCGGACAGACCGTTTACCAAGAGACCCAGTACTTC
cdr3_aa: CASRGGQTVYQETQYF

v_call: TRBV27
clone_size: NA
d_call: NA
j_call: TRBJ1-1
cdr3_nt: TGTGCCAGCAGCGGGGAGAGAGTAACTGAAGCTTTCTTT
cdr3_aa: CASSGERVTEAFF

v_call: TRBV27
clone_size: NA
d_call: TRBD1
j_call: TRBJ2-7
cdr3_nt: TGTGCCAGCTGCTCCCGGGGGACAGGGGGTTCCTACGAGCAGTACTTC
cdr3_aa: CASCSRGTGGSYEQYF

v_call: TRBV12-3/TRBV12-4
clone_size: NA
d_call: TRBD1
j_call: TRBJ1-1
cdr3_nt: TGTGCCAGCGGACAGGTCACTGAAGCTTTCTTT
cdr3_aa: CASGQVTEAFF

v_call: TRBV30
clone_size: NA
d_call: NA
j_call: TRBJ1-6
cdr3_nt: TGTGCCCGGCGAGGGAACTATAATTCACCCCTCCACTTT
cdr3_aa: CARRGNYNSPLHF

v_call: TRBV7-9
clone_size: once
d_call: NA
j_call: TRBJ1-1
cdr3_nt: TGTGCCAGCAGCTTAGGAGGGGGAGCAAATGAAGCTTTCTTT
cdr3_aa: CASSLGGGANEAFF

v_call: TRBV11-2
clone_size: NA
d_call: NA
j_call: TRBJ2-7
cdr3_nt: TGTGCCAGCTCACACTACGAGCAGTACTTC
cdr3_aa: CASSHYEQYF

v_call: TRBV11-3
clone_size: NA
d_call: NA
j_call: TRBJ2-2
cdr3_nt: TGTGCCAGCAGCCCCGGGCCAGGACACCCTAAGACCGGGGAGCTGTTTTTT
cdr3_aa: CASSPGPGHPKTGELFF

v_call: TRBV7-2
clone_size: few
d_call: NA
j_call: TRBJ1-5
cdr3_nt: TGTGCCAGCAGCCCTGGAGTGGTGCAGCCCCAGCATTTT
cdr3_aa: CASSPGVVQPQHF